The next 24 T cell receptor beta chains were all read from a single sample in a study of T cell clonotyping in hematopoietic cell transplantation. The protocol was immunoSEQ multiplex PCR, while the TCRdb copy is restricted to in-frame clones and leaves out a portion. This sample has about 20,000 clones, with roughly 88% found just once. The sample's time point: recipient sample about 28 days before transplant, after cytoreduction. The material was peripheral blood mononuclear cells, obtained before stem cell transplant. The receptors here all came from a man younger than 35 with biphenotypic leukemia. Some clones in this sample may be carry-over from other donors' samples.

This chain joins TRBV7-9 and TRBJ2-1; the D gene is possibly TRBD1 (5 bases). Between the trimmed V and J ends, which lost 1 base and 4 bases, there was a span of 11 bases. The CDR3 spans 15 residues. Germline CDR1 is SEHNR and CDR2 is FQNEAQ (reference sequence). CDR3 residues: CASSLVTAGYNEQFF. The DNA for the CDR3 is TGTGCCAGCAGCTTAGTTACGGCAGGGTACAATGAGCAGTTCTTC.

V usage is TRBV5-8 and J usage is TRBJ2-1, with 10 nucleotides matching TRBD2. Germline V gene lookup returns CDR1 SGHTS and CDR2 YDEGEE. The J segment lost 9 bases and the V segment lost 5 bases, leaving 14 bases of the junction unmatched. This CDR3 region has 16 residues. The DNA for the CDR3 is TGTGCCAGCAGACCCCCAGCGGGAGGGGGTGGGGGTGAGCAGTTCTTC. Its protein is CASRPPAGGGGGEQFF. Based on the CDR3 plus reference TRBV5-8 and TRBJ2-1, the full variable domain is EAGVTQSPTHLIKTRGQQATLRCSPISGHTSVYWYQQALGLGLQFLLWYDEGEERNRGNFPPRFSGRQFPNYSSELNVNALELEDSALYLCASRPPAGGGGGEQFFGPGTRLTVL.

J is TRBJ2-1 and V is TRBV29-1; weak D call: TRBD1 (6 bases). The V end lost 0 bases, the J end lost 5 bases, and 17 bases lay between the germline ends. CDR1 and CDR2 (germline): SQVTM, ANQGSEA. The CDR3 covers 16 residues. CDR3 nucleotides: TGCAGCGTTGAAGATTTTAAAGTTGGACAGAACAATGAGCAGTTCTTC. Translation: CSVEDFKVGQNNEQFF.

This rearrangement joins TRBV29-1 to TRBJ1-5; TRBD1 matches 10 bases. Per the germline V gene, CDR1 is SQVTM and CDR2 is ANQGSEA. CDR3 length: 13 residues. J lost 5 bases, V lost 8 bases, and 6 bases had no gene match. CDR3 sequence reads: CSIGTGEHQPQHF. CDR3 bases: TGCAGCATTGGGACAGGGGAGCATCAGCCCCAGCATTTT.

The V call is TRBV29-1, the J call TRBJ1-2; TRBD1 aligns across 8 bases. The CDR3 has 12 residues. Per the germline V gene, CDR1 is SQVTM and CDR2 is ANQGSEA. J lost 1 base, V lost 6 bases, and 1 base had no gene match. The DNA for the CDR3 is TGCAGCGTCGACAGGGGTAACTATGGCTACACCTTC. As protein: CSVDRGNYGYTF.

J is TRBJ2-7 and V is TRBV29-1; 8 bases agree with TRBD2. Germline assignment: CDR1 SQVTM and CDR2 ANQGSEA. The CDR3 is made up of 14 amino acids. V trimming: 4 bases; J trimming: 3 bases; junction bases outside the gene matches: 8. CDR3 region: CSVGGRGGYYEQYF. In DNA, the CDR3 is TGCAGCGTTGGCGGTCGGGGGGGATACTACGAGCAGTACTTC.

This chain uses TRBV2 with TRBJ2-3; possible D gene TRBD2, 5 bases. Trimming cost V 6 bases and J 2 bases, with 12 bases left between them. The CDR3 has 14 residues. Germline loops: CDR1 SNHLY, CDR2 FYNNEI. As DNA, the CDR3 is TGTGCCAGCAGAGAGAGGGTCCCCACAGATACGCAGTATTTT. Its protein product is CASRERVPTDTQYF.

J is TRBJ1-3 and V is TRBV11-2; D unclear. V gave up 0 bases and J gave up 5 bases, with 11 bases separating them. Germline CDR1 and CDR2: SGHAT and FQNNGV. The CDR3 has 15 amino acids. The CDR3 loop is CASSLDRYTRNTIYF. The CDR3 DNA reads TGTGCCAGCAGCTTAGATCGGTATACAAGAAACACCATATATTTT.

This rearrangement joins TRBV29-1 to TRBJ2-3; no firm D call. Germline V lookup: CDR1 SQVTM, CDR2 ANQGSEA. This CDR3 contains 14 residues. The V gene lost 2 bases and the J gene lost 0 bases, with 9 bases spanning the gap. The CDR3 nucleotides read TGCAGCGTTGAAACTCCCGGAAGCACAGATACGCAGTATTTT. Translating gives CSVETPGSTDTQYF.

The rearrangement uses TRBV11-2 and TRBJ2-1, with D uncertain. The ends were cut back, 6 bases at V and 4 bases at J, with 19 bases in the middle. The CDR3 has 16 residues. Germline CDR1 SGHAT, CDR2 FQNNGV. As DNA, the CDR3 is TGTGCCAGCAGGCCCTTTCGGGCGGTCGGATACAATGAGCAGTTCTTC. Translating it yields CASRPFRAVGYNEQFF.

This chain joins TRBV11-3 and TRBJ2-2; D unresolved. Germline V gene sequence: CDR1 SGHNT, CDR2 YENEEA. The length of the CDR3 is 13 residues. V lost 3 bases and J 7 bases, leaving 9 bases between the germline ends. The CDR3 sequence is CASSFERIGELFF. The CDR3 DNA follows: TGTGCCAGCAGCTTCGAACGGATCGGGGAGCTGTTTTTT. The whole variable domain, filled in from reference TRBV11-3 and TRBJ2-2, reads EAGVVQSPRYKIIEKKQPVAFWCNPISGHNTLYWYLQNLGQGPELLIRYENEEAVDDSQLPKDRFSAERLKGVDSTLKIQPAELGDSAVYLCASSFERIGELFFGEGSRLTVL.

The chain carries TRBV6-5 and TRBJ2-1; 11 bases are shared with TRBD2. With V trimmed by 0 bases and J by 4 bases, 2 bases remained unmatched. Germline V gives CDR1 MNHEY, CDR2 SVGAGI. There are 16 residues in the CDR3. The CDR3 is CASSYSPSGRYNEQFF. CDR3 nucleotide sequence: TGTGCCAGCAGTTACTCGCCTAGCGGGAGGTACAATGAGCAGTTCTTC.

The chain carries TRBV29-1 and TRBJ1-1, with D possibly matching TRBD1 (5 bases). The CDR3 has 16 amino acids. Germline assignment: CDR1 SQVTM and CDR2 ANQGSEA. V was shortened by 5 bases and J by 1 base, with 20 bases between the two germline ends. The CDR3 DNA reads as TGCAGCGTTCAAGGGGATTACTCCGGGGGGAACACTGAAGCTTTCTTT. Translation gives CSVQGDYSGGNTEAFF. Full variable domain (missing parts from reference TRBV29-1 and TRBJ1-1): SAVISQKPSRDICQRGTSLTIQCQVDSQVTMMFWYRQQPGQSLTLIATANQGSEATYESGFVIDKFPISRPNLTFSTLTVSNMSPEDSSIYLCSVQGDYSGGNTEAFFGQGTRLTVV.

CDR3 sequence: CASSVARGGGYTF. The CDR3 bases are TGTGCCAGCAGCGTCGCCAGGGGAGGAGGCTACACCTTC. The V call is TRBV7-8, the J call TRBJ1-2, with a weak D call TRBD1 (6 bases). V dropped 5 bases and J dropped 8 bases, with 15 bases sitting between them. CDR1 and CDR2 (germline): SGHVS, FQNEAQ. The CDR3 has 13 residues.

J is TRBJ1-5 and V is TRBV9, with TRBD1 identical over 11 bases. V lost 3 bases to trimming and J lost 7 bases; unmatched junction nucleotides: 3. The CDR3 totals 14 residues. Germline V gene lookup returns CDR1 SGDLS and CDR2 YYNGEE. The CDR3 here is CASSGTGGRQPQHF. The CDR3 DNA sequence: TGTGCCAGCAGCGGGACAGGGGGCAGGCAGCCCCAGCATTTT.

The genes are TRBV6-5 and TRBJ1-2, with TRBD1 matching 9 bases. The length of the CDR3 is 14 residues. Germline lookup yields CDR1 MNHEY and CDR2 SVGAGI. The V gene end was trimmed by 5 bases and the J gene end by 3 bases; junction bases not matched to a gene: 4. In DNA form, the CDR3 reads TGTGCCAGCAGTATCCGGGACAGGGACTATGGCTACACCTTC. This sequence encodes CASSIRDRDYGYTF.

This chain uses TRBV4-3 with TRBJ1-3; D perhaps matches TRBD1 (6 bases). The CDR3 consists of 17 residues. Looked up from germline, CDR1 is LGHNA and CDR2 is YSLEER. Trimming removed 4 bases at V and 0 bases at J, with 16 bases between. The CDR3, as DNA: TGCGCCAGCAGCCCACGTTACAGGGATAGCTCTGGAAACACCATATATTTT. Translated: CASSPRYRDSSGNTIYF.

Note on this clone: The sample carries other DNA sequences with the same CDR3. The chain is built from TRBV6-5 and TRBJ1-2, with D hard to call. This CDR3 is built from 14 residues. The germline V gene has CDR1 MNHEY and CDR2 SVGAGI. Between the trimmed V and J ends, which lost 0 bases and 0 bases, there was a span of 5 bases. This CDR3 is CASSYSQANYGYTF. The CDR3 region has the DNA TGTGCCAGCAGTTACTCGCAAGCTAACTATGGCTACACCTTC.

CDR3 sequence reads: CASSLKFTSYEQYF. CDR3 DNA sequence: TGTGCCAGCAGCTTAAAATTCACGAGCTACGAGCAGTACTTC. This rearrangement joins TRBV7-2 to TRBJ2-7; D ambiguous. The CDR3 consists of 14 residues. V lost 2 bases, J lost 3 bases, and 11 bases lay in between. Germline V gene data show CDR1 as SGHTA and CDR2 as FQGNSA.

This chain joins TRBV5-8 and TRBJ1-2; D gene ambiguous. Looked up from germline, CDR1 is SGHTS and CDR2 is YDEGEE. Trimming took off 0 bases at V and 4 bases at J, with 7 bases between the two ends. The length of the CDR3 is 13 residues. The CDR3 sequence is CASSLGRVYGYTF. DNA for the CDR3: TGTGCCAGCAGCTTGGGGAGGGTCTATGGCTACACCTTC.

The chain combines TRBV6-6 with TRBJ1-1, with TRBD1 matching 7 bases. CDR1 and CDR2 (germline): MNHNY, SVGAGI (reference sequence). Trimming took 9 bases from V and 0 from J; bases not matched to a gene: 10. CDR3 length: 15 amino acids. The CDR3 loop is CASTSYDRVNTEAFF. CDR3 bases: TGTGCCAGTACTTCCTACGACAGGGTGAACACTGAAGCTTTCTTT.

In its sample, this clone was seen once. The chain joins TRBV27 to TRBJ2-7; D gene unclear. There are 14 residues in the CDR3. The germline V gene encodes CDR1 MNHEY and CDR2 SMNVEV (reference sequence). Between the trimmed V and J ends, which lost 3 bases and 2 bases, there was a span of 11 bases. This CDR3 is CASSFAGRAYEQYF. CDR3 DNA: TGTGCCAGCAGTTTCGCCGGGCGCGCCTACGAGCAGTACTTC.

This clone appeared a single time. The chain uses TRBV19 and TRBJ1-6, with D tentatively TRBD1 (5 bases). Looked up from germline, CDR1 is LNHDA and CDR2 is SQIVND (reference sequence). The V gene lost 2 bases and the J gene lost 8 bases, with 10 bases spanning the gap. This CDR3 contains 14 residues. CDR3 in amino acids: CASSIRGQDSPLHF. In nucleotides, the CDR3 is TGTGCCAGTAGTATAAGGGGTCAGGATTCACCCCTCCACTTT.

J is TRBJ2-5 and V is TRBV5-1, with D possibly matching TRBD2 (6 bases). CDR1 is SGHRS and CDR2 is YFSETQ in the germline V gene. The CDR3 has 13 amino acids. V lost 0 bases, J lost 3 bases, and 6 bases lay in between. Written as DNA, the CDR3 is TGCGCCAGCAGCTTGGGGGGGGAAGAGACCCAGTACTTC. It is translated as CASSLGGEETQYF. The full variable domain, its missing parts supplied by reference TRBV5-1 and TRBJ2-5, is KAGVTQTPRYLIKTRGQQVTLSCSPISGHRSVSWYQQTPGQGLQFLFEYFSETQRNKGNFPGRFSGRQFSNSRSEMNVSTLELGDSALYLCASSLGGEETQYFGPGTRLLVL.